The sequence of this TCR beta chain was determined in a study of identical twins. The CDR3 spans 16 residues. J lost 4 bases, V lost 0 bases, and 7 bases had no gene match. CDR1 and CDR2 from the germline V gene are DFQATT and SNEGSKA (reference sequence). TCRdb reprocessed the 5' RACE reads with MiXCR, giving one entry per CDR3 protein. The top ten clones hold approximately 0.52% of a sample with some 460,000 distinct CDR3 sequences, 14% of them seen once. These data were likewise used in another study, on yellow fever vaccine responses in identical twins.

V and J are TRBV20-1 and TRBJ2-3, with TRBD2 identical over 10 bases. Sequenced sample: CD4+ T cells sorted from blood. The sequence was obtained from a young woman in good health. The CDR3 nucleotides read TGCAGTGCTAGAGATAGCCAGCGGGAGGGCCCAGATACGCAGTATTTT. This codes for CSARDSQREGPDTQYF.